These 17 T cell receptor beta chains were sequenced from one sample in a study of T-cell reconstitution after alpha-beta-depleted transplantation in children. The library targeted TCRbeta and was prepared with unique molecular identifiers. TCRdb analysed the PCR reads with MiXCR anew, one entry per CDR3 protein. The table records roughly 200,000 distinct CDR3 sequences, less than 15% of them present only once. The material was PBMCs from the stem cell graft donor, obtained from the stem cell graft. These receptors came from a human donor who donated a stem cell graft to a child with acute lymphoblastic leukemia.

This clonotype occurred many times. The chain uses TRBV20-1 and TRBJ2-3; 8 bases are shared with TRBD2. This CDR3 has 15 residues. Trimming removed 5 bases from V and 3 bases from J; junction bases left unmatched: 10. The germline CDR1 and CDR2 sequences are DFQATT and SNEGSKA (reference sequence). The CDR3, as DNA: TGCAGTGCTGGCCAGCGGGAGCTAGGGACAGATACGCAGTATTTT. Its translation: CSAGQRELGTDTQYF.

This clonotype occurred many times. The rearrangement uses TRBV7-6 and TRBJ1-1; 8 bases are a match to TRBD1. CDR3 size: 16 residues. Losses at the gene ends were 1 base for V and 0 bases for J; bases not matched to a gene: 4. Germline V gene lookup returns CDR1 SGHVS and CDR2 FNYEAQ. In DNA, the CDR3 is TGTGCCAGCAGCTTAGAGACAGGGGCGGTGAACACTGAAGCTTTCTTT. Translated, it gives CASSLETGAVNTEAFF.

Ten or more counts support this clonotype. This chain joins TRBV29-1 and TRBJ1-1, with TRBD1 as a possible D gene (5 bases). CDR1 is SQVTM, CDR2 ANQGSEA, per germline. The CDR3 runs to 13 residues. V was clipped by 4 bases and J by 6 bases, with 15 bases between them. The chain's CDR3 is CSVGDFAGSEAFF. CDR3 sequence (DNA): TGCAGCGTTGGAGATTTTGCAGGGTCTGAAGCTTTCTTT. The complete variable domain, with remaining parts taken from reference TRBV29-1 and TRBJ1-1, reads SAVISQKPSRDICQRGTSLTIQCQVDSQVTMMFWYRQQPGQSLTLIATANQGSEATYESGFVIDKFPISRPNLTFSTLTVSNMSPEDSSIYLCSVGDFAGSEAFFGQGTRLTVV.

This clonotype was observed a handful of times. This chain connects TRBV12-3 or TRBV12-4 to TRBJ1-1; no firm D call. The CDR3 sequence is 13 residues long. The V end was cut by 1 base, the J end by 6 bases, with 9 bases between. This CDR3 reads CASSLERYAEAFF. CDR3 DNA: TGTGCCAGCAGTTTAGAGAGGTACGCTGAAGCTTTCTTT.

This clonotype was seen at least ten times. This CDR3 is CASSPAGASNQPQHF. In nucleotides, the CDR3 is TGCGCCAGCAGCCCGGCGGGTGCCTCCAATCAGCCCCAGCATTTT. The J gene is TRBJ1-5, the V gene TRBV5-1; D is unresolved. The CDR3 has 15 residues. Germline values: CDR1 SGHRS, CDR2 YFSETQ. Between the trimmed V and J ends, which lost 4 bases and 3 bases, there was a span of 14 bases.

The sample holds a few counts of this clonotype. CDR3 sequence (DNA): TGCGCCAGCAGCTTGGCCGAGACACTTAATGAGCAGTTCTTC. It translates to CASSLAETLNEQFF. V usage is TRBV5-1 and J usage is TRBJ2-1, with D unclear. Germline CDR1 is SGHRS and CDR2 is YFSETQ. The V end lost 0 bases, the J end lost 7 bases, and 11 bases lay between the germline ends. The CDR3 is 14 amino acids.

This clonotype was counted many times. The rearrangement uses TRBV20-1 and TRBJ2-1; 9 positions match TRBD2. Germline lookup yields CDR1 DFQATT and CDR2 SNEGSKA (reference sequence). This CDR3 spans 20 amino acids. J gave up 1 base and V 0 bases, and 16 bases lay outside the gene matches. This CDR3 reads CSARDLVAGVRRRSYNEQFF. The DNA for the CDR3 is TGCAGTGCTAGAGATCTAGTAGCGGGAGTACGACGCAGGTCCTACAATGAGCAGTTCTTC.

This clonotype was recorded a few times. This rearrangement joins TRBV12-3 or TRBV12-4 to TRBJ2-1, with TRBD1 identical over 9 bases. Trimming took 5 bases from V and 8 from J; bases not matched to a gene: 4. The CDR3 totals 13 residues. Here the CDR3 DNA reads TGTGCCAGCAGTGGACAGGGGCTCGATGAGCAGTTCTTC. It encodes CASSGQGLDEQFF.

The chain links TRBV4-1 to TRBJ2-1; 10 nucleotides match TRBD2. The ends lost 3 bases at V and 8 bases at J; junction bases unmatched: 16. Germline CDR1 reads MGHRA; CDR2 reads YSYEKL. The CDR3 length is 18 residues. CDR3 coding DNA: TGCGCCAGCAGCCAGGGTAGGACTAGCGGAAAGATGAGAGATGAGCAGTTCTTC. Translation gives CASSQGRTSGKMRDEQFF.

This clonotype has only a few counts. The gene calls are TRBV5-1 and TRBJ2-3; maybe TRBD1 (6 bases). Germline V lookup: CDR1 SGHRS, CDR2 YFSETQ. Trimming took off 1 base at V and 5 bases at J, with 20 bases between the two ends. The CDR3 runs 17 residues. CDR3 sequence: CASSLSIRDTTLDTQYF. CDR3 DNA: TGCGCCAGCAGCTTGTCTATCAGGGACACTACCCTAGATACGCAGTATTTT.

This clonotype was recorded at least ten times. The V call is TRBV5-4, the J call TRBJ2-7; 8 nucleotides line up with TRBD2. J gave up 2 bases and V 0 bases, and 4 bases lay outside the gene matches. The CDR3 sequence is 15 residues long. Per germline, CDR1 SGHNT and CDR2 YYREEE (reference sequence). CDR3 DNA: TGTGCCAGCAGCTTGGAACTAGCGGAAGCCTACGAGCAGTACTTC. Its translation is CASSLELAEAYEQYF.

This clonotype was counted a few times. This chain connects TRBV11-3 to TRBJ2-3; 8 bases match TRBD2. The V gene's germline CDR1 is SGHNT and CDR2 YENEEA. The trim removed 3 bases at V and 4 bases at J, leaving 6 bases unmatched. This CDR3 region has 15 residues. The CDR3 sequence: CASSFSGLAADTQYF. The CDR3 DNA is TGTGCCAGCAGCTTCAGTGGACTAGCTGCAGATACGCAGTATTTT. Full variable domain (outside the CDR3, taken from reference TRBV11-3 and TRBJ2-3): EAGVVQSPRYKIIEKKQPVAFWCNPISGHNTLYWYLQNLGQGPELLIRYENEEAVDDSQLPKDRFSAERLKGVDSTLKIQPAELGDSAVYLCASSFSGLAADTQYFGPGTRLTVL.

In its sample, this clonotype was seen many times. The rearrangement joins TRBV5-4 to TRBJ2-5, with 9 bases identical to TRBD1. V trimming: 4 bases; J trimming: 2 bases; junction bases outside the gene matches: 3. CDR1 and CDR2 (germline): SGHNT, YYREEE (reference sequence). This CDR3 has 14 residues. CDR3 bases: TGTGCCAGCAGCACGGGACAGGGTCAAGAGACCCAGTACTTC. This codes for CASSTGQGQETQYF. Combining the CDR3 with reference TRBV5-4 and TRBJ2-5 gives the whole variable domain ETGVTQSPTHLIKTRGQQVTLRCSSQSGHNTVSWYQQALGQGPQFIFQYYREEENGRGNFPPRFSGLQFPNYSSELNVNALELDDSALYLCASSTGQGQETQYFGPGTRLLVL.

This clonotype has a count of ten or more. The chain employs TRBV5-5 and TRBJ1-2, with unresolved D. CDR1 is SGHKS and CDR2 is YYEKEE in the germline V gene (reference sequence). The CDR3 is made up of 11 amino acids. V was trimmed by 2 bases and J by 7 bases, leaving 6 bases between them. Written as DNA, the CDR3 is TGTGCCAGCAGCTTTCCCCGTGGCTACACCTTC. Protein: CASSFPRGYTF.

This clonotype came up many times. This chain joins TRBV6-2 or TRBV6-3 and TRBJ2-3; TRBD2 aligns across 16 bases. The ends lost 1 base at V and 6 bases at J; junction bases unmatched: 16. Germline V CDR1 and CDR2: MNHEY, SVGEGT. The CDR3 contains 21 residues. CDR3 bases: TGTGCCAGCAGTTACTTCCGCGGGATCCCGGGACTAGCGGGAGGGCGGGATACGCAGTATTTT. This sequence encodes CASSYFRGIPGLAGGRDTQYF.

This clonotype was observed at least ten times. V gene TRBV12-3 or TRBV12-4 combines with J gene TRBJ2-7; possibly TRBD1 for D (6 bases). V lost 0 bases, J lost 6 bases, and 12 bases lay in between. The CDR3 is made up of 14 amino acids. The CDR3 DNA follows: TGTGCCAGCAGTTTAGCTGGACAGTGGCTCGAGCAGTACTTC. It yields the protein CASSLAGQWLEQYF.

This clonotype has a handful of counts. V and J are TRBV19 and TRBJ1-5; 7 bases agree with TRBD1. This CDR3 region has 17 residues. V gave up 5 bases and J gave up 6 bases; unmatched junction bases: 16. CDR1 is LNHDA and CDR2 is SQIVND in the germline V gene (reference sequence). This CDR3 is CASSLTRTGGLGQPQHF. The CDR3 bases are TGTGCCAGTAGTCTCACCCGGACAGGCGGTCTTGGTCAGCCCCAGCATTTT. The complete variable domain, with remaining parts taken from reference TRBV19 and TRBJ1-5, reads DGGITQSPKYLFRKEGQNVTLSCEQNLNHDAMYWYRQDPGQGLRLIYYSQIVNDFQKGDIAEGYSVSREKKESFPLTVTSAQKNPTAFYLCASSLTRTGGLGQPQHFGDGTRLSIL.